A single sample gave rise to the 14 T cell receptor beta chains below, sequenced in a study of neoadjuvant anti-PD-1 for oral cavity cancer. Assay: immunoSEQ multiplex PCR; the TCRdb copy retains only in-frame clones and omits some. The table has over 10,000 clones, about 67% seen once. Sequences were derived from tumor tissue, sampled before nivolumab (anti-PD-1) treatment. All receptors derive from a person between 40 and 85 years old with oral cavity squamous cell carcinoma. The donor label of this sample is uncertain.

The chain is built from TRBV7-8 and TRBJ1-1; a weak D match, TRBD1 (6 bases). The germline V gene has CDR1 SGHVS and CDR2 FQNEAQ. The V end lost 1 base, the J end lost 3 bases, and 18 bases lay between the germline ends. The CDR3 spans 17 residues. The CDR3 DNA is TGTGCCAGCAGCTTAGTCCCTCTCGGGGACATGGACACTGAAGCTTTCTTT. Amino acids: CASSLVPLGDMDTEAFF. The full variable domain, completed using reference TRBV7-8 and TRBJ1-1, is GAGVSQSPRYKVAKRGQDVALRCDPISGHVSLFWYQQALGQGPEFLTYFQNEAQLDKSGLPSDRFFAERPEGSVSTLKIQRTQQEDSAVYLCASSLVPLGDMDTEAFFGQGTRLTVV.

This clone was found a few times. The chain carries TRBV7-2 and TRBJ1-5; 7 nucleotides match TRBD1. With V trimmed by 4 bases and J by 2 bases, 5 bases remained unmatched. The length of the CDR3 is 15 residues. Germline values: CDR1 SGHTA, CDR2 FQGNSA. In DNA form, the CDR3 reads TGTGCCAGCAGCTCTACCGGACAGGGCAATCAGCCCCAGCATTTT. Translation gives CASSSTGQGNQPQHF.

This clone came up a few times. The chain uses TRBV6-5 and TRBJ1-1; TRBD1 is a possible D gene (6 bases). The CDR3 has 16 residues. Germline V gene data show CDR1 as MNHEY and CDR2 as SVGAGI. V was trimmed by 2 bases and J by 8 bases, leaving 21 bases between them. The CDR3 region is CASSYRPTGFGMEAFF. As DNA, the CDR3 is TGTGCCAGCAGTTACCGACCCACAGGGTTTGGGATGGAAGCTTTCTTT.

The V gene is TRBV2, the J gene TRBJ1-2; D gene ambiguous. This CDR3 has 10 amino acids. V lost 7 bases and J 4 bases, leaving 4 bases between the germline ends. CDR1 is SNHLY, CDR2 FYNNEI, per germline. CDR3 loop: CASKGYGYTF. Here the CDR3 DNA reads TGTGCCAGCAAGGGCTATGGCTACACCTTC. Filled out from reference TRBV2 and TRBJ1-2, the complete variable domain reads EPEVTQTPSHQVTQMGQEVILRCVPISNHLYFYWYRQILGQKVEFLVSFYNNEISEKSEIFDDQFSVERPDGSNFTLKIRSTKLEDSAMYFCASKGYGYTFGSGTRLTVV.

This clone was picked up a small number of times. The rearrangement links TRBV7-9 to TRBJ2-6; D may be TRBD2 (6 bases). CDR3 length: 15 amino acids. V shed 5 bases and J shed 4 bases, with 12 bases lying between them. Germline CDR1 is SEHNR and CDR2 is FQNEAQ (reference sequence). The CDR3 spells CASSPLARGANVLTF. The DNA of the CDR3 is TGTGCCAGCAGCCCCCTAGCGAGGGGGGCCAACGTCCTGACTTTC.

CDR3 coding DNA: TGCGCCAGCAGCTTGCCCAGCGGGGCGGGCGGCTATGGCTACACCTTC. Translated: CASSLPSGAGGYGYTF. The chain has TRBV5-1 and TRBJ1-2, with D possibly TRBD1 on 5 matching bases. CDR1 SGHRS and CDR2 YFSETQ come from the germline V gene. Trimming left V 1 base short and J 4 bases short, with 17 bases between. This CDR3 has 16 residues.

This clone has only a few counts. The chain links TRBV5-8 to TRBJ2-1; 12 bases fit TRBD2. V lost 5 bases to trimming and J lost 2 bases; unmatched junction nucleotides: 2. Germline CDR1 SGHTS, CDR2 YDEGEE. The CDR3 runs to 15 residues. CDR3 amino acids: CASRGLAGTYNEQFF. CDR3 nucleotide sequence: TGTGCCAGCAGAGGACTAGCGGGAACCTACAATGAGCAGTTCTTC.

The chain employs TRBV7-9 and TRBJ2-7; D unclear. The V end was cut by 1 base, the J end by 1 base, with 8 bases between. Germline CDR1 reads SEHNR; CDR2 reads FQNEAQ (reference sequence). The CDR3 consists of 14 residues. The CDR3 sequence is CASSLVATSYEQYF. DNA of the CDR3: TGTGCCAGCAGCTTAGTGGCAACGTCCTACGAGCAGTACTTC.

This chain joins TRBV6-4 and TRBJ1-5; perhaps TRBD1 as D (5 bases). Germline CDR1 is MRHNA and CDR2 is SNTAGT. Trimming stripped 4 bases from V and 6 bases from J, with 10 bases between. The CDR3 has 13 amino acids. The CDR3 DNA sequence: TGTGCCAGCAGTGCCGCGAGGGGTCAGCCCCAGCATTTT. Its protein is CASSAARGQPQHF.

The rearrangement uses TRBV7-9 and TRBJ1-4, with a weak D call TRBD1 (6 bases). Trimming removed 1 base from V and 7 bases from J, with 7 bases in between. The CDR3 contains 13 residues. In germline, CDR1 is SEHNR, CDR2 FQNEAQ (reference sequence). DNA of the CDR3: TGTGCCAGCAGCTTAGAGGGGGGTGAAAAACTGTTTTTT. It specifies CASSLEGGEKLFF.

This clone was seen a few times. The DNA for the CDR3 is TGTGCCAGCAGCTTGGGGACTGGAAGCAATCAGCCCCAGCATTTT. Translating gives CASSLGTGSNQPQHF. This rearrangement joins TRBV5-6 to TRBJ1-5; no definite D call. The V end lost 0 bases, the J end lost 1 base, and 8 bases lay between the germline ends. Germline V CDR1 and CDR2: SGHDT, YYEEEE. The CDR3 contains 15 residues. Drawing the rest from reference TRBV5-6 and TRBJ1-5, the complete variable domain is DAGVTQSPTHLIKTRGQQVTLRCSPKSGHDTVSWYQQALGQGPQFIFQYYEEEERQRGNFPDRFSGHQFPNYSSELNVNALLLGDSALYLCASSLGTGSNQPQHFGDGTRLSIL.

This clone has more than one count but fewer than ten. The gene calls are TRBV5-1 and TRBJ2-7, with D perhaps assigned TRBD1 or TRBD2 (5 bases each). CDR1 and CDR2 (germline): SGHRS, YFSETQ. Deletions cut 0 bases from V and 5 bases from J, with 12 bases between. The CDR3 is made up of 14 amino acids. This CDR3 is CASSLVQGVDEQYF. In nucleotides, the CDR3 is TGCGCCAGCAGCTTGGTGCAGGGAGTAGACGAGCAGTACTTC.

V is TRBV28 and J is TRBJ1-2, with 9 positions matching TRBD1. Germline CDR1 reads MDHEN; CDR2 reads SYDVKM. V lost 5 bases to trimming and J lost 6 bases; unmatched junction nucleotides: 4. This CDR3 has 13 amino acids. In DNA, the CDR3 is TGTGCCAGCAGTCGGGACAGGGACCATGGCTACACCTTC. Residues: CASSRDRDHGYTF.

The CDR3 loop is CASSGGGYYGYTF. The CDR3, as DNA: TGTGCCAGCAGCGGGGGGGGTTATTATGGCTACACCTTC. The V gene is TRBV9, the J gene TRBJ1-2, with a tentative D call TRBD1 (5 bases). V lost 3 bases and J lost 5, with 11 bases in between. Germline V CDR1 and CDR2: SGDLS, YYNGEE. CDR3 length equals 13 residues.